This T cell receptor beta chain was identified during a study of Ad26.COV2.S vaccination and SARS-CoV-2 variants. TCRdb's table, derived via immunoSEQ multiplex PCR, lists solely in-frame clones and lacks some. The table records 440,000 or so clones, 70% to 90% of them present only once. Treatment denoted: roughly 19 received Ad26.COV2.S at low or high dose, single or two shots; roughly 5 received placebo; per-sample allocation not given. Day 63 after the first vaccine or placebo injection was the time point for sampling. The CDR3 covers 13 residues. Germline CDR1 reads KGHDR; CDR2 reads SFDVKD. V was cut by 0 bases and J by 4 bases, with 4 bases left in between.

This rearrangement joins TRBV24-1 to TRBJ2-3; D not resolved. This receptor was obtained from a person between 18 and 60 years old who received the Ad26.COV2.S COVID-19 vaccine or a placebo. The sample in question was peripheral blood, obtained in a trial of Ad26.COV2.S vaccine versus placebo. CDR3 sequence reads: CATSDLMSDTQYF. The CDR3 coding sequence is TGTGCCACCAGTGATTTGATGTCAGATACGCAGTATTTT.